Listed here are 5 T cell receptor beta chains from one sample, sequenced in a study of shared clonotypes between healthy human individuals. Naive CD8 cells were CD45RO-negative, positively selected for CCR7, excluding terminally differentiated effector memory CD45RA+ cells. Assay used: immunoSEQ multiplex PCR; TCRdb lists only in-frame clones, some missing. The sample gives under 600,000 clones, 95% to 98% of which show up once; approximately 0.3% is in the top ten. Source material: naive CD8+ T cells sorted from blood. All receptors come from a man aged 25-40 years in good health.

The chain uses TRBV9 and TRBJ2-7; 9 bases agree with TRBD2. J was trimmed by 4 bases and V by 0 bases; bases with no gene match: 8. Germline V gene lookup returns CDR1 SGDLS and CDR2 YYNGEE. CDR3 length: 16 residues. Here the CDR3 DNA reads TGTGCCAGCAGCGTAGGCGGGGGGGAGGAGGGTTACGAGCAGTACTTC. This gives the protein CASSVGGGEEGYEQYF.

The chain uses TRBV5-4 and TRBJ2-7; maybe TRBD1 (6 bases). The CDR3 is 12 residues long. Trimming left V 2 bases short and J 6 bases short, with 9 bases between. CDR1 SGHNT and CDR2 YYREEE come from the germline V gene (reference sequence). CDR3 nucleotides: TGTGCCAGCAGCTTTGGACAGAGCGAGCAGTACTTC. The encoded protein is CASSFGQSEQYF.

The gene calls are TRBV5-1 and TRBJ2-7, with D perhaps TRBD1 (6 bases). The CDR3 is 13 residues long. Germline V gene sequence: CDR1 SGHRS, CDR2 YFSETQ. V dropped 4 bases and J dropped 3 bases, with 11 bases sitting between them. The DNA for the CDR3 is TGCGCCAGCAGCGGAACAGGGATCTACGAGCAGTACTTC. Translated: CASSGTGIYEQYF. Supplemented by reference TRBV5-1 and TRBJ2-7, the full variable domain reads KAGVTQTPRYLIKTRGQQVTLSCSPISGHRSVSWYQQTPGQGLQFLFEYFSETQRNKGNFPGRFSGRQFSNSRSEMNVSTLELGDSALYLCASSGTGIYEQYFGPGTRLTVT.

The chain combines TRBV5-4 with TRBJ2-2, with 10 bases matching TRBD2. With V trimmed by 1 base and J by 4 bases, 1 base remained unmatched. Germline assignment: CDR1 SGHNT and CDR2 YYREEE (reference sequence). CDR3 length: 15 residues. CDR3 region: CASSLTSGITGELFF. DNA of the CDR3: TGTGCCAGCAGCTTGACTAGCGGGATCACCGGGGAGCTGTTTTTT. The complete variable domain, with remaining parts taken from reference TRBV5-4 and TRBJ2-2, reads ETGVTQSPTHLIKTRGQQVTLRCSSQSGHNTVSWYQQALGQGPQFIFQYYREEENGRGNFPPRFSGLQFPNYSSELNVNALELDDSALYLCASSLTSGITGELFFGEGSRLTVL.

The rearrangement uses TRBV7-2 and TRBJ1-1, with 9 bases that match TRBD1. The CDR3 runs 13 residues. Germline V gene sequence: CDR1 SGHTA, CDR2 FQGNSA. V lost 3 bases to trimming and J lost 13 bases; unmatched junction nucleotides: 9. CDR3 protein: CASSFGTGMGFFF. The CDR3 DNA follows: TGTGCCAGCAGCTTTGGGACAGGGATGGGTTTTTTCTTT.